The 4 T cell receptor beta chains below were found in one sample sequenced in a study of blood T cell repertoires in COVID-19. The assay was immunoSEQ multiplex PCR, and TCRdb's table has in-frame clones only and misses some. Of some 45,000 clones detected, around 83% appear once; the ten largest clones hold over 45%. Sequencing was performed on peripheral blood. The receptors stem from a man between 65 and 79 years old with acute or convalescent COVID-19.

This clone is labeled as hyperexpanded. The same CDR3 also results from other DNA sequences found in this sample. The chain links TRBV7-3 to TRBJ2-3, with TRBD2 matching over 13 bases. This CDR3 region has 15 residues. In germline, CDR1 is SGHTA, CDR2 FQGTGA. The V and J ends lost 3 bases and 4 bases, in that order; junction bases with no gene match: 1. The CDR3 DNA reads TGTGCCAGCAGCTTGGGACTAGCGGGGCCAGATACGCAGTATTTT. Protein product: CASSLGLAGPDTQYF.

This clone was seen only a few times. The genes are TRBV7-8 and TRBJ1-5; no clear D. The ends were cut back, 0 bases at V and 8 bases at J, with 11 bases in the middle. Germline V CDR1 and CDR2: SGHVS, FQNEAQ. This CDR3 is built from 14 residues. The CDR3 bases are TGTGCCAGCAGCTTAGCGAACCGCGAGAAGCCCCAGCATTTT. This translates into CASSLANREKPQHF.

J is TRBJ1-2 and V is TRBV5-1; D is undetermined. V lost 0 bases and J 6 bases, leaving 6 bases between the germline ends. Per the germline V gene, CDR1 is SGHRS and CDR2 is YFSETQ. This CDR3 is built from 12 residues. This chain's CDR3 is CASSLADDGYTF. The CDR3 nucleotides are TGCGCCAGCAGCTTGGCAGATGATGGCTACACCTTC.

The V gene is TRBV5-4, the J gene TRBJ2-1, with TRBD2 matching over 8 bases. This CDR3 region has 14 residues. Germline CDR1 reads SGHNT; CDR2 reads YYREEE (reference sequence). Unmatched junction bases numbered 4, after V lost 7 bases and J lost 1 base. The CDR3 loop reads CASSGGASYNEQFF. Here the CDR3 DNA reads TGTGCCAGCTCCGGGGGGGCATCCTACAATGAGCAGTTCTTC.